These 29 T cell receptor beta chains were sequenced from one sample in a study of blood T cells in healthy people across ages (dated by TCRdb to about 2015). Libraries were built with 5' RACE. The sequencing machine was an Illumina HiSeq 2500. A second PCR of about 6 to 11 cycles was run with a J-beta primer mix and a sample-barcoded 5' primer. The public sequencing data were trimmed at Q25 with fastp and processed into clonotypes with MiXCR by TCRdb, which kept only in-frame beta chains. All rows with the same CDR3 protein become a single entry with the most common DNA and genes. The sample table holds roughly 930,000 distinct CDR3 sequences, of which 45% to 50% were seen once. The top ten clonotypes cover around an eighth of the sample. Sequences were obtained from blood. The source of these receptors is a young man in good health.

In DNA, the CDR3 is TGTGCCAGCAGCTATGACTCCCCGCAGTACTTC. It is translated as CASSYDSPQYF. The V gene is TRBV7-9, the J gene TRBJ2-5; D is ambiguous. V was trimmed by 4 bases and J by 11 bases, leaving 11 bases between them. The germline V gene has CDR1 SEHNR and CDR2 FQNEAQ (reference sequence). The CDR3 is 11 amino acids.

This clonotype was detected a few times. The chain uses TRBV6-1 and TRBJ2-1, with TRBD2 identical over 8 bases. The CDR3 totals 18 residues. Germline CDR1 is MNHNS and CDR2 is SASEGT. V lost 6 bases, J lost 6 bases, and 19 bases stayed unmatched. This CDR3 is CASSPGRGLAASGNEQFF. The CDR3 DNA reads TGTGCCAGCAGCCCTGGACGAGGACTAGCCGCCTCGGGCAATGAGCAGTTCTTC.

This clonotype was found a few times. This chain links TRBV18 with TRBJ1-2; D remains unclear. Trimming pared 6 bases from V and 1 base from J, leaving 12 bases between. The germline V gene has CDR1 KGHSH and CDR2 LQKENI. The CDR3 sequence is 14 residues long. The CDR3 coding sequence is TGTGCCAGCTCGTCTGACGCACGTAACTATGGCTACACCTTC. Its protein is CASSSDARNYGYTF.

The chain couples TRBV7-9 to TRBJ1-1, with D maybe TRBD1 (5 bases). The V gene lost 5 bases and the J gene lost 2 bases, with 15 bases spanning the gap. The CDR3 extends over 15 amino acids. Germline-derived CDR1 and CDR2 are SEHNR and FQNEAQ (reference sequence). CDR3 residues: CASSPNWGTNTEAFF. In DNA form, the CDR3 reads TGTGCCAGCAGCCCGAATTGGGGCACTAACACTGAAGCTTTCTTT.

About this clonotype itself: A read error may explain this, as a much larger clone is one base away. This rearrangement joins TRBV10-3 to TRBJ1-5, with unresolved D. CDR1 is ENHRY and CDR2 is SYGVKD in the germline V gene. The CDR3 totals 14 residues. This chain's CDR3 is CASSEGPGDQPQHF. The CDR3 DNA follows: TGTGCCAGCAGTGAGGGTCCCGGTGATCAGCCCCAGCATTTT.

Turning to this clonotype: Its ends do not fully match the called genes, so a read error is possible. The chain uses TRBV2 and TRBJ1-6, with 7 positions matching TRBD1. CDR1 and CDR2 from the germline V gene are SNHLY and FYNNEI. The CDR3 has 16 amino acids. The CDR3, as DNA: TGTGCCAGCAGTCAAGCAGGGGGAATGGCTAATTCACCCCTCCACTTT. Translated, it gives CASSQAGGMANSPLHF.

As to this clonotype: This may come from a read error, since a much larger clone is one base off. Here the CDR3 reads CASSEKSGQYF. CDR3 sequence (DNA): TGCGCCAGCAGCGAAAAAAGCGGGCAGTACTTC. The chain links TRBV5-1 to TRBJ2-7; D may be TRBD2 (5 bases). CDR3 length: 11 residues. Trimming left V 4 bases short and J 9 bases short, with 11 bases between. The V gene's germline CDR1 is SGHRS and CDR2 YFSETQ.

The chain is built from TRBV29-1 and TRBJ2-3; 7 bases match TRBD1. CDR1 and CDR2 (germline): SQVTM, ANQGSEA. The junction had 16 bases not matched to a gene; V was cut back by 6 bases and J by 1 base. This CDR3 contains 17 residues. This chain's CDR3 is CSVGLEDRRRGTDTQYF. DNA of the CDR3: TGCAGCGTGGGCCTGGAGGACAGGAGAAGGGGCACAGATACGCAGTATTTT.

The chain links TRBV7-2 to TRBJ1-1, with D possibly matching TRBD1 (6 bases). This CDR3 has 14 amino acids. Deletions cut 7 bases from V and 0 bases from J, with 12 bases between. Germline CDR1 is SGHTA and CDR2 is FQGNSA. The CDR3 loop reads CASTLGQLNTEAFF. The CDR3 DNA reads as TGTGCCAGCACCCTCGGACAGCTGAACACTGAAGCTTTCTTT.

The chain has TRBV5-1 and TRBJ2-3; D tentatively fits TRBD1 or TRBD2 (5 bases each). The V and J ends lost 0 bases and 2 bases respectively, with 13 bases between them. Germline values: CDR1 SGHRS, CDR2 YFSETQ. CDR3 length: 16 amino acids. The chain's CDR3 is CASSLAVGAFTDTQYF. In nucleotides, the CDR3 is TGCGCCAGCAGCTTGGCTGTCGGGGCATTCACAGATACGCAGTATTTT.

The V gene is TRBV29-1, the J gene TRBJ1-2; D remains ambiguous. The CDR3 contains 10 residues. Trimming took off 3 bases at V and 8 bases at J, with 7 bases between the two ends. CDR1 SQVTM and CDR2 ANQGSEA come from the germline V gene. The CDR3 DNA reads as TGCAGCGTTGACATTTCAGGCTACACCTTC. Protein product: CSVDISGYTF.

The gene calls are TRBV10-2 and TRBJ2-3; 9 bases are a match to TRBD2. With V trimmed by 4 bases and J by 2 bases, 10 bases remained unmatched. The V gene's germline CDR1 is WSHSY and CDR2 SAAADI. This CDR3 has 17 residues. The CDR3 DNA is TGCGCCAGCAGTGGAGGCGGGCGGGGGGGAAACACAGATACGCAGTATTTT. Translating it yields CASSGGGRGGNTDTQYF.

This chain links TRBV6-1 with TRBJ2-5; maybe TRBD2 (5 bases). This CDR3 is built from 13 residues. CDR1 and CDR2 from the germline V gene are MNHNS and SASEGT. Trimming took 2 bases from V and 11 from J, leaving 15 bases between them. In DNA, the CDR3 is TGTGCCAGCAGTGAAAAGACACGGGGAGAGCAGTACTTC. Translating gives CASSEKTRGEQYF.

This clonotype turned up a few times. V is TRBV10-3 and J is TRBJ2-5; 14 bases are shared with TRBD2. The CDR3 runs to 15 residues. V lost 6 bases and J lost 1; bases outside the gene matches: 1. Germline V gene lookup returns CDR1 ENHRY and CDR2 SYGVKD. CDR3 sequence: CAISGTSGGQETQYF. The DNA of the CDR3 is TGTGCCATCAGCGGGACTAGCGGGGGCCAAGAGACCCAGTACTTC.

For this clonotype: The junction shows a germline mismatch at one end, possibly a read error. The V call is TRBV14, the J call TRBJ2-2; D is ambiguous. In germline, CDR1 is SGHDN, CDR2 FVKESK. The CDR3 is made up of 13 amino acids. The CDR3 bases are TGTGCCGGCAGCCGACTCAACACCGGGGAGCTGTTTTTT. Translated: CAGSRLNTGELFF.

The genes are TRBV27 and TRBJ2-7; TRBD1 agrees at 7 bases. V lost 5 bases to trimming and J lost 2 bases; unmatched junction nucleotides: 3. This CDR3 spans 13 amino acids. Germline V lookup: CDR1 MNHEY, CDR2 SMNVEV (reference sequence). The CDR3: CASSQQGTYEQYF. For the CDR3, the DNA is TGTGCCAGCAGTCAACAGGGGACCTACGAGCAGTACTTC.

This rearrangement joins TRBV4-3 to TRBJ2-3; D is ambiguous. Trimming removed 3 bases from V and 0 bases from J, with 10 bases in between. Germline lookup yields CDR1 LGHNA and CDR2 YSLEER. This CDR3 has 15 amino acids. Written as DNA, the CDR3 is TGCGCCAGCAGCCAGGAAGATATTAGCACAGATACGCAGTATTTT. This translates into CASSQEDISTDTQYF.

This clonotype has only one observation. The CDR3 DNA sequence: TGCGCCAGCAGCCAGACCTTAGCGGAAAACTACGAGCAGTACTTC. Amino acid sequence: CASSQTLAENYEQYF. The chain is built from TRBV4-1 and TRBJ2-5, with a weak D call TRBD2 (6 bases). The assigned J gene may be wrong: the sequence end matches TRBJ2-7 better. Germline V gene data show CDR1 as MGHRA and CDR2 as YSYEKL. This CDR3 contains 15 residues.

V gene TRBV5-5 combines with J gene TRBJ2-1; the D gene could be TRBD1 or TRBD2 (6 bases each). Germline assignment: CDR1 SGHKS and CDR2 YYEKEE (reference sequence). Trimming left V 2 bases short and J 9 bases short, with 15 bases between. The CDR3 consists of 14 residues. CDR3 in amino acids: CASSLGGIGGEQFF. The CDR3 DNA is TGTGCCAGCAGCTTAGGGGGGATCGGGGGTGAGCAGTTCTTC.

In its sample, this clonotype was seen a few times. The chain carries TRBV4-3 and TRBJ1-1; D call uncertain. Germline V CDR1 and CDR2: LGHNA, YSLEER. Trimming pared 0 bases from V and 5 bases from J, leaving 13 bases between. CDR3 length equals 15 residues. CDR3 in DNA: TGCGCCAGCAGCCAAGATCTCGTCGGGGTAACTGAAGCTTTCTTT. This codes for CASSQDLVGVTEAFF.

The CDR3 loop is CASSLGQGYFTEAFF. For the CDR3, the DNA is TGTGCCAGCAGCTTAGGGCAGGGTTATTTCACTGAAGCTTTCTTT. J is TRBJ1-1 and V is TRBV7-9, with D tentatively TRBD1 (5 bases). CDR3 length: 15 amino acids. Germline assignment: CDR1 SEHNR and CDR2 FQNEAQ (reference sequence). V was shortened by 1 base and J by 4 bases, with 13 bases between the two germline ends.

With respect to this clonotype: This could be a read error, since a much larger clone is one nucleotide away. V usage is TRBV7-2 and J usage is TRBJ2-1, with 8 bases fitting TRBD2. CDR3 length: 15 residues. Germline V gene sequence: CDR1 SGHTA, CDR2 FQGNSA. V lost 0 bases and J lost 10; bases outside the gene matches: 8. CDR3 sequence (DNA): TGTGCCAGCAGCTTAGCAGGGCGGGGGGCCGCCGAGCAGTTCTTC. It translates to CASSLAGRGAAEQFF.

The genes are TRBV19 and TRBJ2-5, with TRBD1 matching over 9 bases. The ends lost 7 bases at V and 0 bases at J; junction bases unmatched: 6. The CDR3 has 15 amino acids. Germline loops: CDR1 LNHDA, CDR2 SQIVND (reference sequence). CDR3 sequence reads: CASTRGQGNQETQYF. CDR3 coding DNA: TGTGCCAGTACCCGGGGACAGGGTAACCAAGAGACCCAGTACTTC.

CDR3 DNA sequence: TGCAGTGCTCCGACTAGCGGGGCTGACAATGAGCAGTTCTTC. Its protein product is CSAPTSGADNEQFF. V usage is TRBV20-1 and J usage is TRBJ2-1, with TRBD2 identical over 11 bases. CDR1 is DFQATT and CDR2 is SNEGSKA in the germline V gene (reference sequence). The CDR3 consists of 14 residues. V lost 5 bases and J lost 5; bases outside the gene matches: 5.

The V and J genes are TRBV5-1 and TRBJ2-7; D possibly corresponds to TRBD1 (6 bases). The CDR3 contains 14 residues. The germline CDR1 and CDR2 sequences are SGHRS and YFSETQ. V was trimmed by 4 bases and J by 8 bases, leaving 19 bases between them. The CDR3 sequence: CASSPDGQGTKQYF. DNA for the CDR3: TGCGCCAGCAGCCCTGATGGTCAGGGGACCAAGCAGTACTTC.

The chain couples TRBV20-1 to TRBJ2-5; D might be TRBD2 (6 bases). Germline V lookup: CDR1 DFQATT, CDR2 SNEGSKA (reference sequence). CDR3 length: 15 amino acids. Trimming left V 5 bases short and J 1 base short, with 17 bases between. This chain's CDR3 is CSAGGPRRAQETQYF. CDR3 coding DNA: TGCAGTGCTGGGGGACCCCGGAGGGCCCAAGAGACCCAGTACTTC.

This clonotype has only a few counts. The CDR3 spells CSARPSDRVAHEQFF. In DNA, the CDR3 is TGCAGTGCTAGACCCTCTGACAGGGTGGCCCATGAGCAGTTCTTC. This chain links TRBV20-1 with TRBJ2-1, with TRBD1 matching over 7 bases. Germline V gives CDR1 DFQATT, CDR2 SNEGSKA (reference sequence). This CDR3 contains 15 residues. The V gene end was trimmed by 2 bases and the J gene end by 8 bases; junction bases not matched to a gene: 12.

The chain is built from TRBV7-9 and TRBJ2-1; 9 nucleotides match TRBD2. Looked up from germline, CDR1 is SEHNR and CDR2 is FQNEAQ (reference sequence). The CDR3 sequence is 16 residues long. V gave up 1 base and J gave up 3 bases; unmatched junction bases: 4. Here the CDR3 DNA reads TGTGCCAGCAGCTTAGGCAGCGGGGGGATCTACAATGAGCAGTTCTTC. Its protein product is CASSLGSGGIYNEQFF.

This clonotype was counted a few times. V is TRBV6-6 and J is TRBJ2-3; 8 positions match TRBD2. Germline-derived CDR1 and CDR2 are MNHNY and SVGAGI (reference sequence). The CDR3 sequence is 14 residues long. Trimming removed 5 bases from V and 7 bases from J; junction bases left unmatched: 8. DNA of the CDR3: TGTGCCAGCAGTGACGGGGGGGAGGCTTATACGCAGTATTTT. Its translation is CASSDGGEAYTQYF.